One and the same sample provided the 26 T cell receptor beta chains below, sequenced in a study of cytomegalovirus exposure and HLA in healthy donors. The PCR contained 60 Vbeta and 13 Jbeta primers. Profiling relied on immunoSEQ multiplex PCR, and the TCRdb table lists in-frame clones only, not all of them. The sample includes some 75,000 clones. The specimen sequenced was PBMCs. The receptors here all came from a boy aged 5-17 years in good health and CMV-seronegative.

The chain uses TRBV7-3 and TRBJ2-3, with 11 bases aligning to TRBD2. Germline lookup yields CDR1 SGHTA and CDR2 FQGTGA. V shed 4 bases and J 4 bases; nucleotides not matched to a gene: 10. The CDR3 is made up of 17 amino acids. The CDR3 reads CASSSAGTSGIADTQYF. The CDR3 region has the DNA TGTGCCAGCAGCTCAGCGGGGACTAGCGGTATCGCAGATACGCAGTATTTT.

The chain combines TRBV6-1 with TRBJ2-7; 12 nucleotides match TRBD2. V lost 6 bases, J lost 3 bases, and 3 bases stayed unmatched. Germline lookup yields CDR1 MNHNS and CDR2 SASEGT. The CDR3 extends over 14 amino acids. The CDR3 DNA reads TGTGCCAGCAGGAGGACTAGCGGGAACTACGAGCAGTACTTC. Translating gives CASRRTSGNYEQYF.

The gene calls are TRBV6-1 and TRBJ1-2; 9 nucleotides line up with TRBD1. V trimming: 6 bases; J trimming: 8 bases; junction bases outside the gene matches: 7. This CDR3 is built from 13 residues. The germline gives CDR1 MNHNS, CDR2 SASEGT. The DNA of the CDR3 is TGTGCCAGCAGGGGACAGGGAATAGCGGGCTACACCTTC. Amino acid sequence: CASRGQGIAGYTF.

CDR3 amino acids: CASSERNTEAFF. DNA of the CDR3: TGCGCCAGCAGCGAGAGGAACACTGAAGCTTTCTTT. The chain links TRBV5-1 to TRBJ1-1, with unresolved D. The V gene lost 4 bases and the J gene lost 1 base, with 5 bases spanning the gap. This CDR3 spans 12 amino acids. Germline CDR1 SGHRS, CDR2 YFSETQ.

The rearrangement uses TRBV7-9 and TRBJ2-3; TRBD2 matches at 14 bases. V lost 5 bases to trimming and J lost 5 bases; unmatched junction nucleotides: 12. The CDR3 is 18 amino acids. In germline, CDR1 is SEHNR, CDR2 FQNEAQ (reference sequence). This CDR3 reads CASSDLAGLAGVLDTQYF. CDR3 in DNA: TGTGCCAGCAGCGATTTAGCGGGACTAGCGGGAGTGTTAGATACGCAGTATTTT.

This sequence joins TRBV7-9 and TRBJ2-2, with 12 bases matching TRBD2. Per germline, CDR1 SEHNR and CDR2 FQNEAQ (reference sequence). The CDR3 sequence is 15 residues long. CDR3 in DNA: TGTGCGAGGACTAGCGGGGAAGGCGCCACCGGGGAGCTGTTTTTT. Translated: CARTSGEGATGELFF.

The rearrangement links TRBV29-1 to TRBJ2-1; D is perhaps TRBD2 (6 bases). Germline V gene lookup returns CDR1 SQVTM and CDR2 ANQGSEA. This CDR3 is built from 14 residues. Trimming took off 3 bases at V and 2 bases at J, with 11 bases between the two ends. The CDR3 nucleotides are TGCAGCGTTGAGGGGGAGGAACCCTACAATGAGCAGTTCTTC. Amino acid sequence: CSVEGEEPYNEQFF.

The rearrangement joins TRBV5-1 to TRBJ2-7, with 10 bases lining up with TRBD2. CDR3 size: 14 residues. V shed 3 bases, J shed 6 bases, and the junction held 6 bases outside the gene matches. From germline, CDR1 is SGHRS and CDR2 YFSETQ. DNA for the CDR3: TGCGCCAGCAGCTCCCAGCGGGGGGGCCGCGAGCAGTACTTC. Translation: CASSSQRGGREQYF.

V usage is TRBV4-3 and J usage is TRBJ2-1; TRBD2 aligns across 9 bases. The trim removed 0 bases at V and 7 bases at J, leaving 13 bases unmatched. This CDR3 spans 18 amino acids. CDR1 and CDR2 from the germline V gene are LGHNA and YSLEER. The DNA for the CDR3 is TGCGCCAGCAGCCAAGATCTGGCGGGAGGGCCCCTTAGGAATGAGCAGTTCTTC. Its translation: CASSQDLAGGPLRNEQFF.

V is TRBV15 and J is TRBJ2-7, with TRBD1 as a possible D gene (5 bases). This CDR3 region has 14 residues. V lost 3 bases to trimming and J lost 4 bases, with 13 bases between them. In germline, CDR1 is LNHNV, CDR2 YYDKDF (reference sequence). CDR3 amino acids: CATSRGLGLYEQYF. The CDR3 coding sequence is TGTGCCACCAGCAGGGGGCTGGGGCTTTACGAGCAGTACTTC.

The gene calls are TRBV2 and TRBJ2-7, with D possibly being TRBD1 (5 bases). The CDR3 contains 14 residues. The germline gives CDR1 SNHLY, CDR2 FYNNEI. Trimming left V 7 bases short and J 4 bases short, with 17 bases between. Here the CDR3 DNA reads TGTGCCAGCAAATTGACAGAGCACCCTTACGAGCAGTACTTC. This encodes CASKLTEHPYEQYF.

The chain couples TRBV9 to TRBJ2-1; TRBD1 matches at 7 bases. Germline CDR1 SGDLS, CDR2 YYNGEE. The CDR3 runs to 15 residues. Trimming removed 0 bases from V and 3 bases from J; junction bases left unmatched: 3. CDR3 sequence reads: CASSVDRGGYNEQFF. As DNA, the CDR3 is TGTGCCAGCAGCGTAGACAGGGGTGGCTACAATGAGCAGTTCTTC.

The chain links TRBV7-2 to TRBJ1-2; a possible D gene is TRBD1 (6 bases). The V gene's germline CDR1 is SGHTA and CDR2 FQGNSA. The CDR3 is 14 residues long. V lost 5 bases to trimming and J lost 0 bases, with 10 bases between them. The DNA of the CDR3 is TGTGCCAGCAGCAGGGACAAGGCTAACTATGGCTACACCTTC. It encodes CASSRDKANYGYTF. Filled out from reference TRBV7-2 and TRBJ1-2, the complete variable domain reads GAGVSQSPSNKVTEKGKDVELRCDPISGHTALYWYRQSLGQGLEFLIYFQGNSAPDKSGLPSDRFSAERTGGSVSTLTIQRTQQEDSAVYLCASSRDKANYGYTFGSGTRLTVV.

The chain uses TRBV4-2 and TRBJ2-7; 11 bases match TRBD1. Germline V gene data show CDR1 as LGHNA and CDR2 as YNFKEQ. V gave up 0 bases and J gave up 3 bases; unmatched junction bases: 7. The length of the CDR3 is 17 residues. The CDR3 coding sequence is TGTGCCAGCAGCCAAGATCGCAGGGACAGGGGGATCTACGAGCAGTACTTC. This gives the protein CASSQDRRDRGIYEQYF.

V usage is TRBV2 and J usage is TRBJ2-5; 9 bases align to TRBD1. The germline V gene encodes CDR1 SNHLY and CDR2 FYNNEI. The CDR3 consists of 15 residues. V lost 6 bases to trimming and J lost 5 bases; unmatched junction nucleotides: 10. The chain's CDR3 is CASRGGTGKFETQYF. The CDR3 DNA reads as TGTGCCAGCAGGGGAGGGACAGGGAAGTTCGAGACCCAGTACTTC.

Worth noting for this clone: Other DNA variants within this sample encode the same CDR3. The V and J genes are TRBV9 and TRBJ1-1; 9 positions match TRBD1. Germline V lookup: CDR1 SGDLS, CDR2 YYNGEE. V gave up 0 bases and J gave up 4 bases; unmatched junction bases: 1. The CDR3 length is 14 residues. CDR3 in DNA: TGTGCCAGCAGCGTAGGACAGGGGGGCACTGAAGCTTTCTTT. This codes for CASSVGQGGTEAFF.

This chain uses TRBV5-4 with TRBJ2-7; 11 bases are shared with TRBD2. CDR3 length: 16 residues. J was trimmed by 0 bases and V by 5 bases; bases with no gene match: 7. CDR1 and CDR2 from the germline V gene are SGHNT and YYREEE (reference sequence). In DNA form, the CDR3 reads TGTGCCAGCAGACCTACCGGGACTAGCGGCTCCTACGAGCAGTACTTC. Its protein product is CASRPTGTSGSYEQYF.

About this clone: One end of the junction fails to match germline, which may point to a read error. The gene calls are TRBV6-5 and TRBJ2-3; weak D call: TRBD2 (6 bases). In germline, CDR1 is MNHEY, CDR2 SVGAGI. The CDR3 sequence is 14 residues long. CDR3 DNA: TGTGCCAGCAGTTCCCGGAGGGGTACGGATAAGCAGTATTTT. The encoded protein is CASSSRRGTDKQYF.

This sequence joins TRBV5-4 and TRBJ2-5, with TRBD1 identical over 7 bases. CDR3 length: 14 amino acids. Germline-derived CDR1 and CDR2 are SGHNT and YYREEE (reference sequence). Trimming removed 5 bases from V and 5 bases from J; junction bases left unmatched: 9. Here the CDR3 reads CASRLTGIGETQYF. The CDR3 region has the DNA TGTGCCAGCAGATTGACAGGGATAGGGGAGACCCAGTACTTC.

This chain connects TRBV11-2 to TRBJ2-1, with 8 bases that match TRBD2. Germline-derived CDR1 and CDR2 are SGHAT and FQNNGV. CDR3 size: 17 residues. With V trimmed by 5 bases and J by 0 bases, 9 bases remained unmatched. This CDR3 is CASSPVLAGSSYNEQFF. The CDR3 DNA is TGTGCCAGCAGCCCCGTATTAGCGGGAAGCTCCTACAATGAGCAGTTCTTC.

For the CDR3, the DNA is TGCGCCAGCAGGAGGGACAGGGGGAATGGCTACACCTTC. Its protein product is CASRRDRGNGYTF. This chain links TRBV5-1 with TRBJ1-2, with TRBD1 identical over 11 bases. Losses at the gene ends were 5 bases for V and 6 bases for J; bases not matched to a gene: 3. The CDR3 has 13 amino acids. CDR1 and CDR2 from the germline V gene are SGHRS and YFSETQ.

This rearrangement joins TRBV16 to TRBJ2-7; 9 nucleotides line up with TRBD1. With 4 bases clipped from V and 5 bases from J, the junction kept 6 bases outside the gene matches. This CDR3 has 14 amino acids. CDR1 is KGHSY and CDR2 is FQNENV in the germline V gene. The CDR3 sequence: CASSPGTGSHEQYF. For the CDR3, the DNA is TGTGCCAGCAGCCCCGGGACAGGGAGTCACGAGCAGTACTTC.

The CDR3 nucleotides read TGTGCCAGCTCACCTTACCAGGGGACACGGAACACTGAAGCTTTCTTT. It is translated as CASSPYQGTRNTEAFF. V is TRBV18 and J is TRBJ1-1; possibly TRBD1 for D (6 bases). V dropped 3 bases and J dropped 1 base, with 15 bases sitting between them. CDR1 and CDR2 from the germline V gene are KGHSH and LQKENI. The CDR3 consists of 16 residues.

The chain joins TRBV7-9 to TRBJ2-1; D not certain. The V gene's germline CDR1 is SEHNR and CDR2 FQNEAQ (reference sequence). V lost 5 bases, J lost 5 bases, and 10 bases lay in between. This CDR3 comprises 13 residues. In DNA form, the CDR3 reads TGTGCCAGCAGCGCCAGCGAGAACAATGAGCAGTTCTTC. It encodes CASSASENNEQFF. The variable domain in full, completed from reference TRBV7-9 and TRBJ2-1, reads DTGVSQNPRHKITKRGQNVTFRCDPISEHNRLYWYRQTLGQGPEFLTYFQNEAQLEKSRLLSDRFSAERPKGSFSTLEIQRTEQGDSAMYLCASSASENNEQFFGPGTRLTVL.

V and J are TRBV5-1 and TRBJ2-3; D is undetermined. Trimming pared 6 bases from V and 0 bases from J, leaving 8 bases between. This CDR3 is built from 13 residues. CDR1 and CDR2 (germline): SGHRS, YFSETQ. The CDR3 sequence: CASKTTSTDTQYF. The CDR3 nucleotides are TGCGCCAGCAAGACAACTAGCACAGATACGCAGTATTTT.

The CDR3 spells CASSLAGLAGYEQYF. The CDR3 bases are TGCGCCAGCAGCTTGGCGGGACTAGCGGGCTACGAGCAGTACTTC. This rearrangement joins TRBV5-1 to TRBJ2-7; TRBD2 matches at 12 bases. Germline V lookup: CDR1 SGHRS, CDR2 YFSETQ. V gave up 0 bases and J gave up 3 bases; unmatched junction bases: 1. CDR3 length: 15 amino acids.